This T cell receptor beta chain was captured in a study of lymphopenia after photon versus proton radiotherapy. General study findings and limits: Post-nadir diversity loss with photons came from oligoclonal expansion, particularly CD8+ Temra cells. Proton therapy kept repertoires fairly stable, unlike photons, which gained effector/memory cells.

V lost 0 bases to trimming and J lost 6 bases, with 11 bases between them. Germline CDR1 is SGDLS and CDR2 is YYNGEE. CDR3 length: 14 amino acids. TCRdb's table, derived via immunoSEQ multiplex PCR, lists solely in-frame clones and lacks some. The sample contains some 40,000 clones, around 90% of which appear only once. Remarks on this clone: The antigen remains unidentified.

The chain couples TRBV9 to TRBJ2-3, with D tentatively TRBD1 or TRBD2 (5 bases each). The receptor's source is a man in his 60s with cholangiocarcinoma. The specimen was peripheral blood, collected from a patient treated with photon-based radiotherapy. The CDR3 loop is CASSVEFGADTQYF. CDR3 DNA: TGTGCCAGCAGCGTAGAGTTCGGGGCGGATACGCAGTATTTT.